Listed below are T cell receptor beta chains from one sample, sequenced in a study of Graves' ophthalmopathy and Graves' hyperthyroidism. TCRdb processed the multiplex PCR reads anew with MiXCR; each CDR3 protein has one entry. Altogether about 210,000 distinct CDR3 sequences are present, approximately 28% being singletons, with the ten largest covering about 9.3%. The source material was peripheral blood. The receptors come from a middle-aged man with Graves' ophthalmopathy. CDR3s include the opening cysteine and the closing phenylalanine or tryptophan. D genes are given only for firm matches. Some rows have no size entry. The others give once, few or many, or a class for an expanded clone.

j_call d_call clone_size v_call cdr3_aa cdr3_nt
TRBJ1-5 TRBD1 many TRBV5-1 CASSLGDRAQPQHF TGCGCCAGCAGCCTGGGGGACAGGGCTCAGCCCCAGCATTTT
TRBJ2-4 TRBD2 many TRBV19 CASSMRVAGGQNIQYF TGTGCCAGTAGTATGAGGGTTGCGGGAGGCCAAAACATTCAGTACTTC
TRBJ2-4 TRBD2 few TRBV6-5 CASSSPSSGALRNIQYF TGTGCCAGCAGTTCCCCCTCTAGCGGAGCCCTTCGGAACATTCAGTACTTC
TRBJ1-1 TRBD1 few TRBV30 CAWSWQGDTEAFF TGTGCCTGGAGTTGGCAGGGGGACACTGAAGCTTTCTTT
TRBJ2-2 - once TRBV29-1 CSEVLAFNTGELFF TGCAGCGAAGTCCTAGCGTTTAACACCGGGGAGCTGTTTTTT
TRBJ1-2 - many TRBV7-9 CASSGGGNYTF TGTGCCAGCAGTGGGGGGGGTAACTACACCTTC
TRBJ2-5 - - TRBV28 CASRPTPRETQYF TGTGCCAGCCGGCCTACGCCCCGGGAGACCCAGTACTTC
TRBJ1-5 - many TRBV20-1 CSARGAQGSNQPQHF TGCAGTGCTAGAGGGGCACAGGGAAGCAATCAGCCCCAGCATTTT
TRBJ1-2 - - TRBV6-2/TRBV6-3 CASSLGHNHGYTF TGTGCCAGCAGCCTTGGACACAACCATGGCTACACCTTC
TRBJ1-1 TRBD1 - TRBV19 CASSINGQGSTEAFF TGTGCCAGTAGTATAAACGGACAGGGATCGACTGAAGCTTTCTTT
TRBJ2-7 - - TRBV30 CAWSVSGGPYEQYF TGTGCCTGGAGTGTAAGTGGCGGGCCCTACGAGCAGTACTTC
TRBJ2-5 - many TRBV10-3 CAISAGRAKETQYF TGTGCCATCAGTGCTGGACGCGCTAAGGAGACCCAGTACTTC
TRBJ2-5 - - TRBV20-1 CSARDDGYQETQYF TGCAGTGCTAGAGACGACGGTTACCAAGAGACCCAGTACTTC
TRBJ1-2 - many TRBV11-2 CASSLDERGDYTF TGTGCCAGCAGCTTAGATGAAAGAGGAGACTACACCTTC
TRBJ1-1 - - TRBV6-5 CASSSLLDRGDTEAFF TGTGCCAGCAGTTCCCTGCTTGATAGAGGAGACACTGAAGCTTTCTTT
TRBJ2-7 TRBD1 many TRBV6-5 CASSYSKDRDRWGYEQYF TGTGCCAGCAGTTACTCGAAGGACAGGGATAGGTGGGGCTACGAGCAGTACTTC
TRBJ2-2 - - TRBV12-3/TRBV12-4 CASRLQEGNTGELFF TGTGCCAGCAGGCTACAGGAGGGAAACACCGGGGAGCTGTTTTTT
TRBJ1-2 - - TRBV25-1 CASSGLDSDNYGYTF TGTGCCAGCAGTGGCCTGGACAGCGATAACTATGGCTACACCTTC
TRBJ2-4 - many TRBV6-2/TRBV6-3 CASSDLDEGNIQYF TGTGCCAGCAGTGACCTAGATGAGGGAAACATTCAGTACTTC
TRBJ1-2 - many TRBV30 CAWSRTTYGYTF TGTGCCTGGAGTAGGACAACCTATGGCTACACCTTC
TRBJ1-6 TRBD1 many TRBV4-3 CASSQAHRGGGDSPLHF TGCGCCAGCAGCCAAGCCCACAGGGGCGGGGGAGATTCACCCCTCCACTTT
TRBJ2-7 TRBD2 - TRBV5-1 CASSSVAGGNEQYF TGCGCCAGCAGCTCAGTAGCGGGAGGGAACGAGCAGTACTTC
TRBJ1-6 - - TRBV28 CASSSYRDSPLHF TGTGCCAGCAGTTCCTACAGGGATTCACCCCTCCACTTT
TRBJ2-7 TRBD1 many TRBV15 CATRRDRGPSYEQYF TGTGCCACCAGGAGGGACAGGGGCCCTTCCTACGAGCAGTACTTC
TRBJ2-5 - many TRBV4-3 CASSQDHGGTTGYQETQYF TGCGCCAGCAGCCAAGATCATGGGGGGACAACCGGGTACCAAGAGACCCAGTACTTC
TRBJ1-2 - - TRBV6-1 CASSEAPGPSWGYTF TGTGCCAGCAGTGAAGCCCCTGGGCCATCCTGGGGCTACACCTTC
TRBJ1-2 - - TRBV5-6 CASRPDRINYGYTF TGTGCCAGCAGGCCCGACAGGATCAACTATGGCTACACCTTC
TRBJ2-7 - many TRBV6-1 CARSGPRYEQYF TGTGCCCGCAGTGGACCCCGCTACGAGCAGTACTTC
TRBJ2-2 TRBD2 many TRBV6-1 CASRGLAGARELFF TGTGCCAGCAGGGGACTAGCGGGAGCCCGGGAGCTGTTTTTT
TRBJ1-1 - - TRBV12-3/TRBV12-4 CASRVRAEAFF TGTGCCAGCAGAGTCAGGGCGGAAGCTTTCTTT
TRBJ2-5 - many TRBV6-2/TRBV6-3 CASSPTDAVQETQYF TGTGCCAGCAGCCCGACGGACGCGGTACAAGAGACCCAGTACTTC
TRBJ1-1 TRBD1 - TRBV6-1 CASSPLTGGGTEAFF TGTGCCAGCAGCCCTTTAACAGGGGGAGGGACTGAAGCTTTCTTT
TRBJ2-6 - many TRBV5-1 CASSFGWAEGSGANVLTF TGCGCCAGCAGCTTTGGTTGGGCCGAAGGCTCTGGGGCCAACGTCCTGACTTTC
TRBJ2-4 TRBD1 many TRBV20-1 CSARTGGGTKNIQYF TGCAGTGCGCGGACAGGGGGGGGAACTAAAAACATTCAGTACTTC
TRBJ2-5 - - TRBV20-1 CSASRQKDQETQYF TGCAGTGCTAGTCGGCAGAAAGATCAAGAGACCCAGTACTTC
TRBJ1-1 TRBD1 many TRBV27 CASSTGVNTEAFF TGTGCCAGCAGCACAGGGGTCAACACTGAAGCTTTCTTT
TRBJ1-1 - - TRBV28 CASHSQYRRTNTEAFF TGTGCCAGCCATTCCCAATACCGAAGGACGAACACTGAAGCTTTCTTT
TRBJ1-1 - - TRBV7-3 CASSYSYSGATEAFF TGTGCCAGCAGCTATTCCTACTCAGGGGCCACTGAAGCTTTCTTT
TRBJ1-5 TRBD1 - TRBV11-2 CASSHKGDRRNQPQHF TGTGCCAGCAGCCATAAAGGGGACAGGCGCAATCAGCCCCAGCATTTT
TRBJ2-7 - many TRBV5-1 CASSLAVQPSAEQYF TGCGCCAGCAGCTTGGCCGTGCAGCCCTCGGCGGAGCAGTACTTC
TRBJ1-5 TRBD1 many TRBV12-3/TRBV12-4 CASSRGQGGHQPQHF TGTGCCAGCAGCCGCGGACAGGGAGGTCATCAGCCCCAGCATTTT
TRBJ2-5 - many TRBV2 CASRADSPNHF TGTGCCAGCAGGGCGGACTCCCCTAATCACTTC
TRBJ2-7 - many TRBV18 CASSPPHDYEQYF TGTGCCAGCTCACCACCCCATGACTACGAGCAGTACTTC
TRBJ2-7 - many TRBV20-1 CSARDARGHYEQYF TGCAGTGCTAGGGATGCGCGGGGGCACTACGAGCAGTACTTC
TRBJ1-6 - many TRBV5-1 CASSRDISYNSPLHF TGCGCCAGCAGCCGGGACATCTCCTATAATTCACCCCTCCACTTT
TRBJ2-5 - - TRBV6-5 CASSFGGPSKETQYF TGTGCCAGCAGTTTCGGGGGACCCTCTAAGGAGACCCAGTACTTC
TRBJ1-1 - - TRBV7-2 CASSSGLFTEAFF TGTGCCAGCAGCTCGGGACTATTCACTGAAGCTTTCTTT
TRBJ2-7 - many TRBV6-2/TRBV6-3 CASSILDVTYEQYF TGTGCCAGCAGTATACTCGACGTAACCTACGAGCAGTACTTC
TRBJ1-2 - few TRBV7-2 CASSHAWPNYGYTF TGTGCCAGCAGCCATGCTTGGCCCAACTATGGCTACACCTTC
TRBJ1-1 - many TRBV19 CASKILTRSYEAFF TGTGCCAGTAAGATCCTTACAAGGTCCTATGAAGCTTTCTTT
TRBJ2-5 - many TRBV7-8 CASSLEGIDLKRTKETQYF TGTGCCAGCAGCTTAGAAGGAATCGACCTCAAACGAACAAAAGAGACCCAGTACTTC
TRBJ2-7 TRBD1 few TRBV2 CASIDGTGRAEQYF TGTGCCAGCATCGACGGGACAGGGCGTGCCGAGCAGTACTTC
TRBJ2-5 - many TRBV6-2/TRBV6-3 CASSTAGETQYF TGTGCCAGCAGTACAGCCGGGGAGACCCAGTACTTC
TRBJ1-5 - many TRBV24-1 CATRGPGDQPQHF TGTGCCACCAGGGGCCCCGGGGATCAGCCCCAGCATTTT
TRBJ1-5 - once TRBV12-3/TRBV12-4 CASSFGQHNQPQHF TGTGCCAGCAGTTTTGGACAGCACAATCAGCCCCAGCATTTT